The clone carrying this T cell receptor beta chain was seen a few times. These data come from a study of blood T cells in healthy people across ages. It was with a sample-barcoded 5' primer and a J-beta primer mix that a second PCR of about 6 to 12 cycles was run. All cDNA molecules were each tagged by a template-switch adaptor with 12 random nucleotides. TCRdb used MiXCR to reprocess the 5' RACE reads, holding one entry per CDR3 protein. The sample yields roughly 800,000 distinct CDR3 sequences, more than 45% seen once. Extractions gave at least 5.5 micrograms of total RNA per sample. This TCR derives from a man aged 25-40 years in good health. Sequenced material: blood.

CDR3 loop: CSAAPLGRATDTQYF. CDR3 coding DNA: TGCAGCGCCGCGCCTTTAGGACGGGCCACAGATACGCAGTATTTT. The chain joins TRBV29-1 to TRBJ2-3; D is undetermined. CDR3 length: 15 amino acids. Trimming left V 7 bases short and J 2 bases short, with 19 bases between. The germline gives CDR1 SQVTM, CDR2 ANQGSEA.